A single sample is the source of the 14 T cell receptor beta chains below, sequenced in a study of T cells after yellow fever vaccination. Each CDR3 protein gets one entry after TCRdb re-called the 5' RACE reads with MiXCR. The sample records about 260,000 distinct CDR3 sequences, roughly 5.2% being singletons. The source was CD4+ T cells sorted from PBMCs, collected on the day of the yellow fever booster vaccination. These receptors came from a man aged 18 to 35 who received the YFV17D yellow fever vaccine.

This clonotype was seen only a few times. CDR3 DNA sequence: TGCGCCACCCGGACAGGGGAGTCTTTTTCACCCCTCCACTTT. Its protein is CATRTGESFSPLHF. The gene calls are TRBV5-1 and TRBJ1-6; the match to TRBD1 covers 9 bases. The germline CDR1 and CDR2 sequences are SGHRS and YFSETQ. Germline trimming cut 9 bases from V and 9 bases from J; bases unmatched to any gene: 10. The CDR3 covers 14 residues.

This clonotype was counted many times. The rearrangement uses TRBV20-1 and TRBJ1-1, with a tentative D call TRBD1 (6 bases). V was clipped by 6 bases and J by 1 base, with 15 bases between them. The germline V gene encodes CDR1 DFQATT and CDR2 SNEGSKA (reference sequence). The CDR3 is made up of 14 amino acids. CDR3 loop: CSAMGQTENTEAFF. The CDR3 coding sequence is TGCAGTGCCATGGGACAAACGGAGAACACTGAAGCTTTCTTT.

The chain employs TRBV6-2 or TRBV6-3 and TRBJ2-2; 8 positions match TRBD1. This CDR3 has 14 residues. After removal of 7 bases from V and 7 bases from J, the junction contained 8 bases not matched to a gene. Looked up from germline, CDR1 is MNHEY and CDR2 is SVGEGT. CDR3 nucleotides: TGTGCCAGCACCGCGACAGGGGTGGTCGGGGAGCTGTTTTTT. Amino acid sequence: CASTATGVVGELFF.

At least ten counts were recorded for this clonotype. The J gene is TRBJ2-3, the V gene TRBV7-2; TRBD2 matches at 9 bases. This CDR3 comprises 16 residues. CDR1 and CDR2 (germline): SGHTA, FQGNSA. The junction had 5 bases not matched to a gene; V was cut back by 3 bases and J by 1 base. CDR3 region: CASSFRSGGGTDTQYF. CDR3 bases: TGTGCCAGCAGCTTCCGTAGCGGGGGCGGCACAGATACGCAGTATTTT.

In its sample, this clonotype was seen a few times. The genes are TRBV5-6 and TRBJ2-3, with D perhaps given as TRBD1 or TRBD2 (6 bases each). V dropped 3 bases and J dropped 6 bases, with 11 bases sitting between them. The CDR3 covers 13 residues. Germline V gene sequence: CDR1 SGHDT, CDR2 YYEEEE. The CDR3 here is CASSSGARDTQYF. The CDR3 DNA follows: TGTGCCAGCAGCTCGGGGGCCCGGGATACGCAGTATTTT.

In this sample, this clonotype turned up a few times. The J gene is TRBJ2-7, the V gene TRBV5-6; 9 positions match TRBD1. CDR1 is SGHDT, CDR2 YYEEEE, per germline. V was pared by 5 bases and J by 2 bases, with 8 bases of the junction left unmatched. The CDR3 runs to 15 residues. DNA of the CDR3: TGTGCCAGCAGACGAACAGGGGGCGGCCCCTACGAGCAGTACGTC. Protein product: CASRRTGGGPYEQYV.

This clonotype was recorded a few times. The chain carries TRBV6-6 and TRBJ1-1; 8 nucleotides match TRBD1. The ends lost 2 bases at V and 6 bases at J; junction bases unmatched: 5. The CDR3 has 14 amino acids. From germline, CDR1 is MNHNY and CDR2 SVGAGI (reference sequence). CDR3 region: CASSYGQGGPEAFF. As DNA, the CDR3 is TGTGCCAGCAGTTACGGACAGGGAGGCCCTGAAGCTTTCTTT.

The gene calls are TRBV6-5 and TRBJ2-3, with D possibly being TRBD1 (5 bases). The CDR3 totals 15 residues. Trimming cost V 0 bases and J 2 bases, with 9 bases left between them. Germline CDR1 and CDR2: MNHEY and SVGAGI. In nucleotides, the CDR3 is TGTGCCAGCAGTTACTCGACAGCGTACACAGATACGCAGTATTTT. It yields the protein CASSYSTAYTDTQYF.

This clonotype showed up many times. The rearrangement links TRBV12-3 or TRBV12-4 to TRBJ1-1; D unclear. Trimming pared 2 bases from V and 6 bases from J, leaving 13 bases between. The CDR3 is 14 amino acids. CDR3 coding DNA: TGTGCCAGCAGTTTAATGTCGACTTGGGCTGAAGCTTTCTTT. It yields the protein CASSLMSTWAEAFF.

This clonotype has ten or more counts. This CDR3 is CASSPPGYYGYTF. CDR3 sequence (DNA): TGTGCCAGCTCACCTCCAGGATATTATGGCTACACCTTC. J is TRBJ1-2 and V is TRBV18; D gene ambiguous. The germline V gene encodes CDR1 KGHSH and CDR2 LQKENI. The CDR3 is 13 amino acids. Trimming pared 3 bases from V and 5 bases from J, leaving 10 bases between.

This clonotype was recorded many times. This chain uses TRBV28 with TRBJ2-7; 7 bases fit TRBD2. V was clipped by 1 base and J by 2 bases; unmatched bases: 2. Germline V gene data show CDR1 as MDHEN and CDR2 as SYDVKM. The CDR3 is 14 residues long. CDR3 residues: CASSLSGRAYEQYV. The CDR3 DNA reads TGTGCCAGCAGTTTATCGGGGAGGGCCTACGAGCAGTACGTC.

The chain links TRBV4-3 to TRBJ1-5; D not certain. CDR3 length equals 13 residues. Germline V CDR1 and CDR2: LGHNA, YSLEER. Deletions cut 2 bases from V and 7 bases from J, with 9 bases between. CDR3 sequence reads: CASSQPVGQPQHF. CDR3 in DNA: TGCGCCAGCAGCCAACCAGTGGGGCAGCCCCAGCATTTT.

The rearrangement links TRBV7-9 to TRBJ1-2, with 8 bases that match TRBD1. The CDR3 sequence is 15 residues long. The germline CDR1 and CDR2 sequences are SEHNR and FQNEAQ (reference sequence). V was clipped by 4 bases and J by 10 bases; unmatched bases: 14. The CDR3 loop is CASSSDRAADRYYTF. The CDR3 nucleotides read TGTGCCAGCAGCTCGGACAGGGCTGCAGATCGATACTACACCTTC.

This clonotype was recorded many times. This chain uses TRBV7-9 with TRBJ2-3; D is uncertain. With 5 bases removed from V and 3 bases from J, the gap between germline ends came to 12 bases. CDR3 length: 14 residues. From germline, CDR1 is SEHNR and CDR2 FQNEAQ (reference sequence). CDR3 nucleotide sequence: TGTGCCAGCAGCCGCGATCCCTTGACAGATACGCAGTATTTT. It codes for CASSRDPLTDTQYF.